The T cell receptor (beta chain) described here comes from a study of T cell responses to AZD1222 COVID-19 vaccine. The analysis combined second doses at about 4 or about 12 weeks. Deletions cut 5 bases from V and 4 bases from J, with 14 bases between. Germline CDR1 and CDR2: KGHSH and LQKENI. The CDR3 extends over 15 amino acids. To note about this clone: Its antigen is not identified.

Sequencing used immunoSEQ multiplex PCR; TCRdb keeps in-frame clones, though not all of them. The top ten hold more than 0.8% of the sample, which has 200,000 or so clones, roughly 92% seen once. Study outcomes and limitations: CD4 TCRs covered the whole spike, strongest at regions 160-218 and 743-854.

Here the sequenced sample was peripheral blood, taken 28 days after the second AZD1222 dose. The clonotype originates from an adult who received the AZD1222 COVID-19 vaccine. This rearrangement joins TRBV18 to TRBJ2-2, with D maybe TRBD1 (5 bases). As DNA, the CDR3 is TGTGCCAGCTCAGCTCAGGGTCCCGGCACCGGGGAGCTGTTTTTT. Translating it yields CASSAQGPGTGELFF. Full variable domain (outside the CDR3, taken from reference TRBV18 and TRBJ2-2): NAGVMQNPRHLVRRRGQEARLRCSPMKGHSHVYWYRQLPEEGLKFMVYLQKENIIDESGMPKERFSAEFPKEGPSILRIQQVVRGDSAAYFCASSAQGPGTGELFFGEGSRLTVL.